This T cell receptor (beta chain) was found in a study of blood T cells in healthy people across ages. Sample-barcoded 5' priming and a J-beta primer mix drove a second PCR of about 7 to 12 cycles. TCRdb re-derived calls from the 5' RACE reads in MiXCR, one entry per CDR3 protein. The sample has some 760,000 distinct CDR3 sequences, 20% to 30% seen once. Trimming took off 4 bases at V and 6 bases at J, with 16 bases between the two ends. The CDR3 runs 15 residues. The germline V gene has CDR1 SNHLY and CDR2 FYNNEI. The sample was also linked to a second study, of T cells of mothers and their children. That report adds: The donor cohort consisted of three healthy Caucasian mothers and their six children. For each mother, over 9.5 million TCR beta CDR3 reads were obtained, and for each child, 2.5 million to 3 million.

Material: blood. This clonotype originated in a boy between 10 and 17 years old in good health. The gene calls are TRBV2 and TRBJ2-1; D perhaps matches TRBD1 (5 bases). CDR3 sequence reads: CASSGSRESVNEQFF. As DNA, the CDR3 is TGTGCCAGCAGTGGATCCAGGGAATCTGTCAATGAGCAGTTCTTC. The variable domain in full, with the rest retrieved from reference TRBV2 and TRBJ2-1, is EPEVTQTPSHQVTQMGQEVILRCVPISNHLYFYWYRQILGQKVEFLVSFYNNEISEKSEIFDDQFSVERPDGSNFTLKIRSTKLEDSAMYFCASSGSRESVNEQFFGPGTRLTVL.